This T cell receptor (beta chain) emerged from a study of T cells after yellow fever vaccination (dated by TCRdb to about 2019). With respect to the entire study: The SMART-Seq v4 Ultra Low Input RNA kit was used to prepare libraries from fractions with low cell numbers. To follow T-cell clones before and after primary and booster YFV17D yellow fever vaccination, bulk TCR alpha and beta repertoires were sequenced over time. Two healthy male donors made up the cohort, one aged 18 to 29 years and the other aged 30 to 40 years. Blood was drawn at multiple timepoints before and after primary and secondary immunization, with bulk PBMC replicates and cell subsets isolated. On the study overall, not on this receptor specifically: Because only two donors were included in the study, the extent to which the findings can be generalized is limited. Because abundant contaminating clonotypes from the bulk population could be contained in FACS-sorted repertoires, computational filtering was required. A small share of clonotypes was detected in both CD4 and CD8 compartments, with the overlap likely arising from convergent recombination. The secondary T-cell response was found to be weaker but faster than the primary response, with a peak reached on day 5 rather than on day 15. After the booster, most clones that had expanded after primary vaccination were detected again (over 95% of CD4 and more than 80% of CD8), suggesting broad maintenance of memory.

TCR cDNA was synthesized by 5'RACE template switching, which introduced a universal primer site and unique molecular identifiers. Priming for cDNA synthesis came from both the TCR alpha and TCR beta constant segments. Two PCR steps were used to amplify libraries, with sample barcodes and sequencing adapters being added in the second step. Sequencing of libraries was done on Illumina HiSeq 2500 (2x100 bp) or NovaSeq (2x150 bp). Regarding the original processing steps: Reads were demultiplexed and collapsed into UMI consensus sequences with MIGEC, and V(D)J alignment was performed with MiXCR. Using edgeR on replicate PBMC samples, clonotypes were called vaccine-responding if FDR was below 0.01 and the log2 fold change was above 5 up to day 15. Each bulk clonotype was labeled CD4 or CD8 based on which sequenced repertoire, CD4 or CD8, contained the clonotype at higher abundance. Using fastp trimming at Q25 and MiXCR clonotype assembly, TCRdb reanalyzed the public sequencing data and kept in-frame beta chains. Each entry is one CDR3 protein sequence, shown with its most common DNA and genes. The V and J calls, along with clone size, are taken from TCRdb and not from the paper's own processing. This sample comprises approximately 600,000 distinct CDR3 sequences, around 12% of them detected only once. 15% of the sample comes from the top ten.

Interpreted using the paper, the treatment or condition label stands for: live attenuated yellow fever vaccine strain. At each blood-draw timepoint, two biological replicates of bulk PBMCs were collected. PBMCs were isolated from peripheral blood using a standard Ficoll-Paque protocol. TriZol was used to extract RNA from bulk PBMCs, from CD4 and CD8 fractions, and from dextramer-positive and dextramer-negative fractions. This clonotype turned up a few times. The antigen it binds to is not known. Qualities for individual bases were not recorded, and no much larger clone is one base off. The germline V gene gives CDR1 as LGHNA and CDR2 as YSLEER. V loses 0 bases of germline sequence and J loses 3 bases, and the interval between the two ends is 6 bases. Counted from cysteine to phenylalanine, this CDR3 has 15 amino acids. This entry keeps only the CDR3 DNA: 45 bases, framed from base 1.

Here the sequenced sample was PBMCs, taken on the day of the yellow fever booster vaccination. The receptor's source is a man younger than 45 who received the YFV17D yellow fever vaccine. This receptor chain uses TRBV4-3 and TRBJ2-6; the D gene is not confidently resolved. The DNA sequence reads TGCGCCAGCAGCCAAGAAAGGATTGGGGCCAACGTCCTGACTTTC. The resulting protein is CASSQERIGANVLTF.